The sequence of this T cell receptor (beta chain) was determined in a study of blood T cell repertoires in COVID-19. The V end was cut by 4 bases, the J end by 7 bases, with 13 bases between. This CDR3 is 13 amino acids long. The protocol was immunoSEQ multiplex PCR, while the TCRdb copy is restricted to in-frame clones and leaves out a portion. Counted here are some 180,000 clones, almost 90% occurring once; the ten biggest clones make up approximately 0.62%. The TCR originated in a man aged 50 to 59 with acute or convalescent COVID-19. Sequencing was performed on peripheral blood. V gene TRBV12-3 or TRBV12-4 combines with J gene TRBJ1-1, with D maybe TRBD1 (5 bases). CDR3 in DNA: TGTGCCAGCAGTTCGCCGTCCAGGGTTGAAGCTTTCTTT. It encodes CASSSPSRVEAFF.